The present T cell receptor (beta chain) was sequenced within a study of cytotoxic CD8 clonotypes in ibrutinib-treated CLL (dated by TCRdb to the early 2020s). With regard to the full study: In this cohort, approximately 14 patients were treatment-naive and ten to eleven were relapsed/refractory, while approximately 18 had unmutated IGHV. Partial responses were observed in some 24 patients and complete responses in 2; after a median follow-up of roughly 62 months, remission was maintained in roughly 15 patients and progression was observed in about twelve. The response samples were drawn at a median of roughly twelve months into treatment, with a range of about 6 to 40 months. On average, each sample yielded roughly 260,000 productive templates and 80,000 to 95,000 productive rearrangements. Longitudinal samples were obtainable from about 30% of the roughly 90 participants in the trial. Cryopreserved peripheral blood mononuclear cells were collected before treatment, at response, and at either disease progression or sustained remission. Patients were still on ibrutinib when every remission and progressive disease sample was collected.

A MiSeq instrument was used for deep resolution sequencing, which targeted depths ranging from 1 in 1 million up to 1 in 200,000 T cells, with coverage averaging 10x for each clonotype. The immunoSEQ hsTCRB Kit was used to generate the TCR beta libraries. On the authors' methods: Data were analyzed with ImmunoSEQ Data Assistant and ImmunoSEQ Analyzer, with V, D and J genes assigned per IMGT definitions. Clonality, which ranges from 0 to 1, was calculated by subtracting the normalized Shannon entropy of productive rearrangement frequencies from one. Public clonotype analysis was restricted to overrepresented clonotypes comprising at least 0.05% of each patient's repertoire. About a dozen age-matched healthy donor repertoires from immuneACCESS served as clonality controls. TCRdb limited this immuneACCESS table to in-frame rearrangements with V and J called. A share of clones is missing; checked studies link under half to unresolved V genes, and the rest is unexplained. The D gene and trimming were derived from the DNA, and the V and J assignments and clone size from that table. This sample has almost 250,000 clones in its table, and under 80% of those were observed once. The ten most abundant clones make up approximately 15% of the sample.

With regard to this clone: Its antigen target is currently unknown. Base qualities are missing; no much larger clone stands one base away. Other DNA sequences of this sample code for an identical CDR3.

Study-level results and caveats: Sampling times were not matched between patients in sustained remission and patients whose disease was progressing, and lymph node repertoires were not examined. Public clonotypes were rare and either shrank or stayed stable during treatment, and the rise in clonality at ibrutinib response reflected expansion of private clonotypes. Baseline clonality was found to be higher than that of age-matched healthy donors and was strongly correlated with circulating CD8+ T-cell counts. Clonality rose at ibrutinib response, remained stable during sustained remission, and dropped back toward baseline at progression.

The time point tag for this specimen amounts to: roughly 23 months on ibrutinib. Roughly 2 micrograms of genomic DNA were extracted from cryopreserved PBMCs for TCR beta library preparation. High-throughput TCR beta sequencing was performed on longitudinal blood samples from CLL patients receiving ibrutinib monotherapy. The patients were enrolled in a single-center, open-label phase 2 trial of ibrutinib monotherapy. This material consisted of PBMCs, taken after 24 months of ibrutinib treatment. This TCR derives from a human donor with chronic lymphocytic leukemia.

CDR3 region: CASSFQGNTEAFF. The DNA reads as follows: TGTGCCAGCAGCTTCCAGGGGAACACTGAAGCTTTCTTT. The rearranged segments are TRBV7-2 and TRBJ1-1, with a weak D call of TRBD1 (5 bases match). The CDR3 has 13 amino acids, counting the end cysteine and phenylalanine. CDR3 DNA only is kept here, 39 bases in frame from base 1. V lost 3 bases and J lost 1 base; the stretch between them is 6 bases long. CDR1 SGHTA and CDR2 FQGNSA were looked up in the germline V gene.